These 20 T cell receptor beta chains were all obtained from the same sample, sequenced in a study of blood T cell repertoires in COVID-19. Produced via immunoSEQ multiplex PCR; TCRdb's table is partial and in-frame only. The table has about 260,000 clones, 87% seen once. The sequenced sample was peripheral blood. All receptors come from a woman between 35 and 50 years old who had recovered from COVID-19.

J is TRBJ1-3 and V is TRBV4-1; the match to TRBD1 covers 8 bases. Germline V CDR1 and CDR2: MGHRA, YSYEKL. V shed 1 base and J 3 bases; nucleotides not matched to a gene: 8. The CDR3 consists of 17 residues. Here the CDR3 reads CASSQVGQGAGGNTIYF. The CDR3 region has the DNA TGCGCCAGCAGCCAAGTGGGGCAGGGGGCAGGTGGAAACACCATATATTTT.

This chain uses TRBV20-1 with TRBJ1-6, with 9 bases fitting TRBD1. The CDR3 loop spans 14 amino acids. V lost 3 bases to trimming and J lost 9 bases; unmatched junction nucleotides: 6. The V gene's germline CDR1 is DFQATT and CDR2 SNEGSKA (reference sequence). In DNA, the CDR3 is TGCAGTGCTAGTCCCGGGACAGGGACTTCACCCCTCCACTTT. Encoded protein: CSASPGTGTSPLHF.

The V call is TRBV18, the J call TRBJ2-2; the D is unclear. The V gene lost 1 base and the J gene lost 13 bases, with 13 bases spanning the gap. This CDR3 is built from 13 residues. In germline, CDR1 is KGHSH, CDR2 LQKENI. CDR3 DNA sequence: TGTGCCAGCTCACCACTGACGCAGGCTCGGCTGTTTTTT. It is translated as CASSPLTQARLFF.

The chain combines TRBV6-5 with TRBJ1-2; 8 bases line up with TRBD1. The CDR3 sequence is 13 residues long. CDR1 and CDR2 from the germline V gene are MNHEY and SVGAGI. V was clipped by 6 bases and J by 8 bases; unmatched bases: 8. The CDR3 here is CASRRRGLQGYTF. CDR3 coding DNA: TGTGCCAGCAGACGCAGGGGGCTGCAAGGCTACACCTTC.

CDR3 sequence: CASSAGQGPGYTF. The CDR3 DNA follows: TGTGCCAGCAGCGCGGGACAGGGTCCTGGCTACACCTTC. This chain joins TRBV7-8 and TRBJ1-2; 9 bases line up with TRBD1. The length of the CDR3 is 13 residues. With V trimmed by 5 bases and J by 7 bases, 5 bases remained unmatched. The germline V gene encodes CDR1 SGHVS and CDR2 FQNEAQ.

A single count supports this clone. The V gene is TRBV27, the J gene TRBJ1-1, with no clear D. This CDR3 comprises 18 residues. V was clipped by 5 bases and J by 3 bases, with 25 bases between them. The V gene's germline CDR1 is MNHEY and CDR2 SMNVEV (reference sequence). The CDR3 region is CASSLHGRIVPDDTEAFF. In DNA form, the CDR3 reads TGTGCCAGCAGTCTACATGGCAGGATAGTGCCTGACGACACTGAAGCTTTCTTT.

V and J are TRBV6-5 and TRBJ1-2; 8 bases are shared with TRBD1. Germline trimming cut 7 bases from V and 8 bases from J; bases unmatched to any gene: 3. The CDR3 sequence is 11 residues long. Germline CDR1 is MNHEY and CDR2 is SVGAGI. CDR3 loop: CASTSGGGYTF. Here the CDR3 DNA reads TGTGCCAGCACCTCAGGGGGCGGCTACACCTTC.

This chain links TRBV30 with TRBJ2-5; TRBD2 agrees at 10 bases. This CDR3 contains 13 residues. Per the germline V gene, CDR1 is GTSNPN and CDR2 is SVGIG (reference sequence). J lost 4 bases, V lost 8 bases, and 7 bases had no gene match. The CDR3 loop is CAGVAGGRETQYF. Written as DNA, the CDR3 is TGTGCCGGGGTAGCGGGGGGCCGAGAGACCCAGTACTTC.

This chain connects TRBV4-3 to TRBJ2-3; TRBD1 might be the D (5 bases). V was shortened by 3 bases and J by 4 bases, with 14 bases between the two germline ends. CDR1 is LGHNA, CDR2 YSLEER, per germline. The CDR3 totals 15 residues. The CDR3 DNA is TGCGCCAGCAGCCAGTCGGCAGGGATTGCAGATACGCAGTATTTT. It specifies CASSQSAGIADTQYF.

In this sample, this clone turned up a few times. The V gene is TRBV19, the J gene TRBJ1-5; the D gene is possibly TRBD1 (5 bases). The ends were cut back, 3 bases at V and 5 bases at J, with 17 bases in the middle. CDR3 length: 16 residues. The V gene's germline CDR1 is LNHDA and CDR2 SQIVND (reference sequence). The chain's CDR3 is CASSMVGLPFHQPQHF. CDR3 bases: TGTGCCAGTAGTATGGTGGGGCTCCCCTTCCATCAGCCCCAGCATTTT.

The rearrangement links TRBV19 to TRBJ1-2, with D unresolved. This CDR3 contains 16 residues. CDR1 is LNHDA, CDR2 SQIVND, per germline (reference sequence). Trimming removed 4 bases at V and 0 bases at J, with 15 bases between. This CDR3 reads CASSTPRAPTNYGYTF. DNA for the CDR3: TGTGCCAGTAGTACCCCCCGAGCACCCACTAACTATGGCTACACCTTC. Complete variable domain (other parts from reference TRBV19 and TRBJ1-2): DGGITQSPKYLFRKEGQNVTLSCEQNLNHDAMYWYRQDPGQGLRLIYYSQIVNDFQKGDIAEGYSVSREKKESFPLTVTSAQKNPTAFYLCASSTPRAPTNYGYTFGSGTRLTVV.

The CDR3 region has the DNA TGTGCCAGCAGTCCGGGAAGCTTAAACACTGAAGCTTTCTTT. Protein: CASSPGSLNTEAFF. The V gene is TRBV9, the J gene TRBJ1-1, with D uncertain. CDR1 SGDLS and CDR2 YYNGEE come from the germline V gene. Trimming removed 5 bases at V and 2 bases at J, with 13 bases between. There are 14 residues in the CDR3.

The chain links TRBV29-1 to TRBJ2-6; weak D call: TRBD2 (6 bases). Trimming left V 4 bases short and J 2 bases short, with 12 bases between. This CDR3 contains 15 residues. Germline V lookup: CDR1 SQVTM, CDR2 ANQGSEA. This chain's CDR3 is CSVAGLSAGANVLTF. The DNA of the CDR3 is TGCAGCGTTGCGGGACTTTCCGCTGGGGCCAACGTCCTGACTTTC.

The V and J genes are TRBV18 and TRBJ2-7; 10 bases line up with TRBD1. Trimming removed 5 bases from V and 4 bases from J; junction bases left unmatched: 11. From germline, CDR1 is KGHSH and CDR2 LQKENI. The CDR3 is 16 residues long. The CDR3: CASSSGTGTGVYEQYF. In DNA, the CDR3 is TGTGCCAGCTCATCTGGAACCGGGACAGGGGTTTACGAGCAGTACTTC. Variable domain in full (rest from reference TRBV18 and TRBJ2-7): NAGVMQNPRHLVRRRGQEARLRCSPMKGHSHVYWYRQLPEEGLKFMVYLQKENIIDESGMPKERFSAEFPKEGPSILRIQQVVRGDSAAYFCASSSGTGTGVYEQYFGPGTRLTVT.

This chain joins TRBV2 and TRBJ1-2; maybe TRBD1 (6 bases). The CDR3 runs to 15 residues. CDR1 and CDR2 from the germline V gene are SNHLY and FYNNEI. The germline V and J ends were trimmed by 5 bases and 5 bases, with 18 bases remaining between them. The CDR3 sequence: CASSYKPDRIYGYTF. The CDR3, as DNA: TGTGCCAGCAGTTACAAGCCGGACAGAATATATGGCTACACCTTC. Supplemented by reference TRBV2 and TRBJ1-2, the full variable domain reads EPEVTQTPSHQVTQMGQEVILRCVPISNHLYFYWYRQILGQKVEFLVSFYNNEISEKSEIFDDQFSVERPDGSNFTLKIRSTKLEDSAMYFCASSYKPDRIYGYTFGSGTRLTVV.

The chain uses TRBV27 and TRBJ1-2; the D gene is possibly TRBD1 (6 bases). Between the trimmed V and J ends, which lost 0 bases and 8 bases, there was a span of 16 bases. Germline-derived CDR1 and CDR2 are MNHEY and SMNVEV (reference sequence). The CDR3 runs 15 residues. CDR3 sequence reads: CASSLSSQGIYGYTF. The CDR3, as DNA: TGTGCCAGCAGTTTATCTAGTCAGGGGATATACGGCTACACCTTC.

This sequence joins TRBV29-1 and TRBJ2-7, with 7 bases fitting TRBD1. The junction had 5 bases not matched to a gene; V was cut back by 6 bases and J by 0 bases. The CDR3 runs 13 residues. Germline V lookup: CDR1 SQVTM, CDR2 ANQGSEA. The CDR3 here is CSVRTGHSYEQYF. The CDR3 DNA follows: TGCAGCGTCCGGACAGGCCACTCCTACGAGCAGTACTTC.

J is TRBJ2-2 and V is TRBV2, with a weak D call TRBD1 (6 bases). The CDR3 contains 15 residues. Germline V gives CDR1 SNHLY, CDR2 FYNNEI. V was pared by 2 bases and J by 5 bases, with 12 bases between. The CDR3 protein is CASSEPARGTGELFF. CDR3 DNA: TGTGCCAGCAGTGAACCGGCGAGGGGGACCGGGGAGCTGTTTTTT.

The genes are TRBV2 and TRBJ1-2; the D gene is possibly TRBD1 (5 bases). From germline, CDR1 is SNHLY and CDR2 FYNNEI. The CDR3 spans 13 residues. V was pared by 6 bases and J by 4 bases, with 12 bases between. CDR3 in DNA: TGTGCCAGCAGACTGACAGAGACCTATGGCTACACCTTC. It specifies CASRLTETYGYTF.

The rearrangement uses TRBV6-5 and TRBJ1-4; tentatively, D is TRBD1 (5 bases). CDR1 and CDR2 (germline): MNHEY, SVGAGI. CDR3 length: 15 residues. Deletions cut 2 bases from V and 3 bases from J, with 10 bases between. The DNA for the CDR3 is TGTGCCAGCAGTTACCCCCGGGGGTCTAATGAAAAACTGTTTTTT. Amino acids: CASSYPRGSNEKLFF.